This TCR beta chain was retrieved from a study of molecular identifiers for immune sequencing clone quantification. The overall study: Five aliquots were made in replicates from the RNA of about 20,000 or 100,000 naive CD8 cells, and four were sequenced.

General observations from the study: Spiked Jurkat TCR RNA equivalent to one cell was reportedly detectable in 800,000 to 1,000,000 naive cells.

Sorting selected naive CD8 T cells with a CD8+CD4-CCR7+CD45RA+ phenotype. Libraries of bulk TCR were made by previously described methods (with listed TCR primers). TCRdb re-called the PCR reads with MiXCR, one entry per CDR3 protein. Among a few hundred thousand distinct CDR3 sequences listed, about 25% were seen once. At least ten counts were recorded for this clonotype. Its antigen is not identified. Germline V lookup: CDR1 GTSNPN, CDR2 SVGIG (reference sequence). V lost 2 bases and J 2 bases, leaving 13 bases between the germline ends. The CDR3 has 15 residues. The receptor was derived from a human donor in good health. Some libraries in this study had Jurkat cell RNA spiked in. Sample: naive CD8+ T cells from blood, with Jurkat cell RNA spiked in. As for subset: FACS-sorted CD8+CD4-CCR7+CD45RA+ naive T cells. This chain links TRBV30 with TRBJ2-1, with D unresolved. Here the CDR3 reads CAWSTFEAPYNEQFF. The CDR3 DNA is TGTGCCTGGAGTACGTTCGAGGCTCCCTACAATGAGCAGTTCTTC.